A selection of T cell receptor beta chains follows, all from one sample in a study of cytomegalovirus exposure and HLA in healthy donors. Libraries were prepared by immunoSEQ multiplex PCR; TCRdb keeps only in-frame clonotypes and omits some of them. This sample has 200,000 to 250,000 clones, with approximately 82% found just once. The sequenced sample was PBMCs. These receptors all stem from a woman in her thirties or forties in good health and CMV-seronegative. CDR3s include the opening cysteine and the closing phenylalanine or tryptophan. Each record gives: CDR3 DNA, CDR3 protein, V gene, J gene, clone size, D gene, CDR3 length. The D gene is left open where the match is weak. Where a row states a size, it is once, few, many or the class of an expanded clone; other rows omit it.

CDR3nt: TGTGCCAGCAGGACTATTGTGGATACCGGGGAGCTGTTTTTT; CDR3aa: CASRTIVDTGELFF; v_gene: TRBV2; j_gene: TRBJ2-2; abundance: -; d_gene: -; len: 14
CDR3nt: TGCGCCAGCAGCTTGACTAGCGGGGGGAGCTCTATCCCCTACGAGCAGTACTTC; CDR3aa: CASSLTSGGSSIPYEQYF; v_gene: TRBV5-1; j_gene: TRBJ2-7; abundance: -; d_gene: TRBD2; len: 18
CDR3nt: TGTGCCAGCAGTGAGGGGGGGAAGGCTTTCTTT; CDR3aa: CASSEGGKAFF; v_gene: TRBV2; j_gene: TRBJ1-1; abundance: many; d_gene: -; len: 11
CDR3nt: TGTGCCAGCAGCTTGGTTCTCCACCAAGAGACCCAGTACTTC; CDR3aa: CASSLVLHQETQYF; v_gene: TRBV5-6; j_gene: TRBJ2-5; abundance: -; d_gene: -; len: 14
CDR3nt: TGTGCCAGCAGTCCATGGGACAGCGAAGTCTACGAGCAGTACTTC; CDR3aa: CASSPWDSEVYEQYF; v_gene: TRBV2; j_gene: TRBJ2-7; abundance: -; d_gene: TRBD1; len: 15
CDR3nt: TGTGCCAGCAGCGTAGGTGAACAGATAGCTTTCTTT; CDR3aa: CASSVGEQIAFF; v_gene: TRBV7-9; j_gene: TRBJ1-1; abundance: -; d_gene: -; len: 12
CDR3nt: TGTGCCAGCAGTGCCGAACAGGGGGTAGAAGGCTACACCTTC; CDR3aa: CASSAEQGVEGYTF; v_gene: TRBV28; j_gene: TRBJ1-2; abundance: -; d_gene: TRBD1; len: 14
CDR3nt: TGCAGAGGACAGGGGGTGTATGGCTACACCTTC; CDR3aa: CRGQGVYGYTF; v_gene: TRBV20-1; j_gene: TRBJ1-2; abundance: few; d_gene: TRBD1; len: 11
CDR3nt: TGTGCCAGCAGCTCCAGCGGGGGGGCCAGGGATGAGCAGTTCTTC; CDR3aa: CASSSSGGARDEQFF; v_gene: TRBV7-3; j_gene: TRBJ2-1; abundance: -; d_gene: TRBD2; len: 15
CDR3nt: TGTGCCAGCAGGCAGACAGGGGCTGGGTACTTC; CDR3aa: CASRQTGAGYF; v_gene: TRBV2; j_gene: TRBJ2-4; abundance: -; d_gene: TRBD1; len: 11
CDR3nt: TGTGCCAGCACGGGGATTGGAAACACCATATATTTT; CDR3aa: CASTGIGNTIYF; v_gene: TRBV6-5; j_gene: TRBJ1-3; abundance: once; d_gene: -; len: 12
CDR3nt: TGTGCCAGCAGCCAAGCTTTGACTAGCGGGGGGGCCCGCACAGATACGCAGTATTTT; CDR3aa: CASSQALTSGGARTDTQYF; v_gene: TRBV4-2; j_gene: TRBJ2-3; abundance: once; d_gene: TRBD2; len: 19
CDR3nt: TGTGCCAGCAGCCAAGCTCCCTCGGACAGGGAGCATGAAAAACTGTTTTTT; CDR3aa: CASSQAPSDREHEKLFF; v_gene: TRBV4-2; j_gene: TRBJ1-4; abundance: -; d_gene: TRBD1; len: 17
CDR3nt: TGTGCCAGCAGCTTGGGGGGGCGCCAAGAGACCCAGTACTTC; CDR3aa: CASSLGGRQETQYF; v_gene: TRBV5-4; j_gene: TRBJ2-5; abundance: -; d_gene: -; len: 14
CDR3nt: TGTGCCAGCAGCTTCCGGGGGGGCAAGAACGAGCAGTACTTC; CDR3aa: CASSFRGGKNEQYF; v_gene: TRBV5-4; j_gene: TRBJ2-7; abundance: -; d_gene: TRBD2; len: 14
CDR3nt: TGTGCCAGCAGCCGGGCGGGGACAGTTGGGGCCTATGGCTACACCTTC; CDR3aa: CASSRAGTVGAYGYTF; v_gene: TRBV7-2; j_gene: TRBJ1-2; abundance: -; d_gene: TRBD1; len: 16
CDR3nt: TGTGCCACCTCCTATGACATCTACAATGAGCAGTTCTTC; CDR3aa: CATSYDIYNEQFF; v_gene: TRBV6-4; j_gene: TRBJ2-1; abundance: -; d_gene: -; len: 13
CDR3nt: TGCGCCAGCAGCCTGGGACAGGGGCTTTCTGGCTACACCTTC; CDR3aa: CASSLGQGLSGYTF; v_gene: TRBV4-3; j_gene: TRBJ1-2; abundance: -; d_gene: TRBD1; len: 14
CDR3nt: TGCGCCAGCAGCCTCGGGCCTCCAGGGGACACTGAAGCTTTCTTT; CDR3aa: CASSLGPPGDTEAFF; v_gene: TRBV5-1; j_gene: TRBJ1-1; abundance: -; d_gene: -; len: 15
CDR3nt: TGTGCCTCGGGGTTAGGGACAGTCGTCTTC; CDR3aa: CASGLGTVVF; v_gene: TRBV27; j_gene: TRBJ1-2; abundance: -; d_gene: TRBD1; len: 10
CDR3nt: TGTGCCAGCAGCGAAGGGGACAGCAGCTACGAGCAGTACTTC; CDR3aa: CASSEGDSSYEQYF; v_gene: TRBV7-9; j_gene: TRBJ2-7; abundance: -; d_gene: TRBD1; len: 14
CDR3nt: TGTGCCAGCCTGCCGGGCGGGCACACTGAAGCTTTCTTT; CDR3aa: CASLPGGHTEAFF; v_gene: TRBV6-5; j_gene: TRBJ1-1; abundance: -; d_gene: -; len: 13
CDR3nt: TGTGCCAGCAAAGACAGGGCAAATGAAAAACTGTTTTTT; CDR3aa: CASKDRANEKLFF; v_gene: TRBV28; j_gene: TRBJ1-4; abundance: -; d_gene: TRBD1; len: 13
CDR3nt: TGCAGCGTTGCGCGCGGGGGCCTCACAGATACGCAGTATTTT; CDR3aa: CSVARGGLTDTQYF; v_gene: TRBV29-1; j_gene: TRBJ2-3; abundance: few; d_gene: -; len: 14
CDR3nt: TGCGCCAGCAGCCCAGGGGGGCCAGATACGCAGTATTTT; CDR3aa: CASSPGGPDTQYF; v_gene: TRBV5-1; j_gene: TRBJ2-3; abundance: -; d_gene: -; len: 13
CDR3nt: TGCGCCAGCAGTGAGTCAGGGGGGGCAAGCAATGGCTACACCTTC; CDR3aa: CASSESGGASNGYTF; v_gene: TRBV10-2; j_gene: TRBJ1-2; abundance: few; d_gene: -; len: 15
CDR3nt: TGTGCCACAGGACAGGGACTTACCTACGAGCAGTACTTC; CDR3aa: CATGQGLTYEQYF; v_gene: TRBV6-5; j_gene: TRBJ2-7; abundance: -; d_gene: TRBD1; len: 13
CDR3nt: TGTGCCAGCAGTTTCGGACCGGGACAGGGTGAGCCCCAGCATTTT; CDR3aa: CASSFGPGQGEPQHF; v_gene: TRBV28; j_gene: TRBJ1-5; abundance: once; d_gene: TRBD1; len: 15
CDR3nt: TGTGCCAGCAGCTTTTCAGGGATGGTTAACTATGGCTACACCTTC; CDR3aa: CASSFSGMVNYGYTF; v_gene: TRBV6-5; j_gene: TRBJ1-2; abundance: -; d_gene: -; len: 15
CDR3nt: TGCGCCAGCAGCTTGGAAGTGCTGAGCTCCTACAATGAGCAGTTCTTC; CDR3aa: CASSLEVLSSYNEQFF; v_gene: TRBV5-1; j_gene: TRBJ2-1; abundance: once; d_gene: -; len: 16
CDR3nt: TGTGCCAGTAGTATTTCCGCAGGACAAGAGACCCAGTACTTC; CDR3aa: CASSISAGQETQYF; v_gene: TRBV19; j_gene: TRBJ2-5; abundance: -; d_gene: -; len: 14
CDR3nt: TGTGCCAGCAGACGACAGGGGGACTTCATGAACACTGAAGCTTTCTTT; CDR3aa: CASRRQGDFMNTEAFF; v_gene: TRBV5-4; j_gene: TRBJ1-1; abundance: -; d_gene: TRBD1; len: 16
CDR3nt: TGTGCCACGATGTGGGGGGGTTTTGTGTTGGCAGATACGCAGTATTTT; CDR3aa: CATMWGGFVLADTQYF; v_gene: TRBV7-6; j_gene: TRBJ2-3; abundance: -; d_gene: TRBD2; len: 16
CDR3nt: TGTGCCAGCAGTTTAGAGGGGGCTAAGGATCAGCCCCAGCATTTT; CDR3aa: CASSLEGAKDQPQHF; v_gene: TRBV27; j_gene: TRBJ1-5; abundance: -; d_gene: TRBD1; len: 15
CDR3nt: TGTGCCAGCAGTTTATACCAGGGTAGTCAGCCCCAGCATTTT; CDR3aa: CASSLYQGSQPQHF; v_gene: TRBV27; j_gene: TRBJ1-5; abundance: -; d_gene: -; len: 14
CDR3nt: TGTGCCAGCAGCTTGGGACAGGGCCAGGAGGGCTACACCTTC; CDR3aa: CASSLGQGQEGYTF; v_gene: TRBV5-4; j_gene: TRBJ1-2; abundance: -; d_gene: TRBD1; len: 14
CDR3nt: TGTGCCAGCAGCCCCCGGGAGGGGCGAAACACTGAAGCTTTCTTT; CDR3aa: CASSPREGRNTEAFF; v_gene: TRBV6-5; j_gene: TRBJ1-1; abundance: -; d_gene: -; len: 15
CDR3nt: TGTGCCAGTAGTCCCCGGACTAGTAGCACAGATACGCAGTATTTT; CDR3aa: CASSPRTSSTDTQYF; v_gene: TRBV19; j_gene: TRBJ2-3; abundance: -; d_gene: TRBD2; len: 15
CDR3nt: TGTGCCAGCAGCGTCGGACAGGGGGCGGAGAACACTGAAGCTTTCTTT; CDR3aa: CASSVGQGAENTEAFF; v_gene: TRBV9; j_gene: TRBJ1-1; abundance: -; d_gene: TRBD1; len: 16
CDR3nt: TGTGCCAGCACCACGGGACTTGGGGATGGCTACACCTTC; CDR3aa: CASTTGLGDGYTF; v_gene: TRBV28; j_gene: TRBJ1-2; abundance: -; d_gene: -; len: 13
CDR3nt: TGTGCCAGCAGCCCACCCCCCTTACTTGCGCAAGAGACCCAGTACTTC; CDR3aa: CASSPPPLLAQETQYF; v_gene: TRBV7-2; j_gene: TRBJ2-5; abundance: -; d_gene: -; len: 16
CDR3nt: TGTGCCAGCAGTGGAGAAGGGGGAGTGTTTCAGCCCCAGCATTTT; CDR3aa: CASSGEGGVFQPQHF; v_gene: TRBV2; j_gene: TRBJ1-5; abundance: -; d_gene: -; len: 15
CDR3nt: TGTGCCAGCAGTGGATCCGGGACAAACAATCAGCCCCAGCATTTT; CDR3aa: CASSGSGTNNQPQHF; v_gene: TRBV2; j_gene: TRBJ1-5; abundance: -; d_gene: -; len: 15
CDR3nt: TGTGCCAGCAGCCCGGGGGACAATCAGCCCCAGCATTTT; CDR3aa: CASSPGDNQPQHF; v_gene: TRBV2; j_gene: TRBJ1-5; abundance: -; d_gene: -; len: 13
CDR3nt: TGTGCCAGCAGCCTCCGGGACTACTCCTACGAGCAGTACTTC; CDR3aa: CASSLRDYSYEQYF; v_gene: TRBV14; j_gene: TRBJ2-7; abundance: -; d_gene: TRBD2; len: 14
CDR3nt: TGTGCCAGCAGCTCTACCCGGGACAGGACCCACAACTATGGCTACACCTTC; CDR3aa: CASSSTRDRTHNYGYTF; v_gene: TRBV7-9; j_gene: TRBJ1-2; abundance: -; d_gene: TRBD1; len: 17
CDR3nt: TGTGCCAGCACCCGCCCGGGACAGGGGATCAATGAGCAGTTCTTC; CDR3aa: CASTRPGQGINEQFF; v_gene: TRBV7-2; j_gene: TRBJ2-1; abundance: few; d_gene: TRBD1; len: 15
CDR3nt: TGTGCCAGCTCGGACAGCTCTCCCACCGGGGAGCTGTTTTTT; CDR3aa: CASSDSSPTGELFF; v_gene: TRBV18; j_gene: TRBJ2-2; abundance: -; d_gene: -; len: 14
CDR3nt: TGTGCCAGCAGCGGGCTAGGACAGAATAATTCACCCCTCCACTTT; CDR3aa: CASSGLGQNNSPLHF; v_gene: TRBV28; j_gene: TRBJ1-6; abundance: -; d_gene: -; len: 15
CDR3nt: TGCGCCAGCAGCGTAAAAGGACAGGGGTCCACTGAAGCTTTCTTT; CDR3aa: CASSVKGQGSTEAFF; v_gene: TRBV5-1; j_gene: TRBJ1-1; abundance: -; d_gene: TRBD1; len: 15
CDR3nt: TGCGCCAGCAGCTTGGCCAGGAACGCTGAAGCTTTCTTT; CDR3aa: CASSLARNAEAFF; v_gene: TRBV5-1; j_gene: TRBJ1-1; abundance: -; d_gene: -; len: 13
CDR3nt: TGTGCCAGCATGGGAGGGCCTGCGGAGACCCAGTACTTC; CDR3aa: CASMGGPAETQYF; v_gene: TRBV2; j_gene: TRBJ2-5; abundance: -; d_gene: TRBD2; len: 13
CDR3nt: TGCGCCAGCAGCCAAGATTCGGACGGGGGAAGATACGAGCAGTACTTC; CDR3aa: CASSQDSDGGRYEQYF; v_gene: TRBV4-1; j_gene: TRBJ2-7; abundance: -; d_gene: -; len: 16